Following are 29 T cell receptor beta chains from one sample sequenced in a study of shared clonotypes between healthy human individuals. Sequencing used immunoSEQ multiplex PCR; TCRdb keeps in-frame clones, though not all of them. The table shows some 2,000,000 clones, with 85% to 95% occurring only once. Material: naive CD4+ T cells sorted from blood. Stated subset: CD45RA+ positively selected. The origin of the receptors is a young man in good health.

The chain links TRBV5-6 to TRBJ1-1, with no clear D. V was trimmed by 0 bases and J by 4 bases, leaving 13 bases between them. Germline lookup yields CDR1 SGHDT and CDR2 YYEEEE. This CDR3 is 15 amino acids long. The CDR3 DNA follows: TGTGCCAGCAGCTTGGGGCCCCCGGCGGCCACTGAAGCTTTCTTT. It encodes CASSLGPPAATEAFF.

The CDR3 DNA reads as TGCGCCAGCACCCCCGGGACTACACTATACGAGCAGTACTTC. It translates to CASTPGTTLYEQYF. The gene calls are TRBV5-1 and TRBJ2-7; 7 bases agree with TRBD2. The V gene end was trimmed by 6 bases and the J gene end by 4 bases; junction bases not matched to a gene: 10. The CDR3 is 14 amino acids. Germline V gene lookup returns CDR1 SGHRS and CDR2 YFSETQ. Full variable domain (rest looked up from reference TRBV5-1 and TRBJ2-7): KAGVTQTPRYLIKTRGQQVTLSCSPISGHRSVSWYQQTPGQGLQFLFEYFSETQRNKGNFPGRFSGRQFSNSRSEMNVSTLELGDSALYLCASTPGTTLYEQYFGPGTRLTVT.

The rearrangement links TRBV19 to TRBJ1-6, with D possibly matching TRBD1 (6 bases). The germline CDR1 and CDR2 sequences are LNHDA and SQIVND (reference sequence). CDR3 length: 15 amino acids. The germline V and J ends were trimmed by 1 base and 7 bases, with 11 bases remaining between them. The CDR3 here is CASSIATGSNSPLHF. DNA of the CDR3: TGTGCCAGTAGTATAGCTACAGGGTCGAATTCACCCCTCCACTTT.

There are a few counts of this clone. The genes are TRBV7-2 and TRBJ2-2; D is uncertain. The CDR3 covers 11 residues. Trimming left V 0 bases short and J 7 bases short, with 0 bases between. CDR1 and CDR2 (germline): SGHTA, FQGNSA. The CDR3 DNA is TGTGCCAGCAGCTTAGCCGGGGAGCTGTTTTTT. Translation gives CASSLAGELFF.

The chain carries TRBV6-1 and TRBJ2-2; D not resolved. Trimming shortened V by 2 bases and J by 2 bases, and 9 bases separated the two germline ends. This CDR3 spans 15 amino acids. Germline loops: CDR1 MNHNS, CDR2 SASEGT. CDR3 sequence: CASSEHLTNTGELFF. Here the CDR3 DNA reads TGTGCCAGCAGTGAACACCTCACAAACACCGGGGAGCTGTTTTTT.

The chain carries TRBV9 and TRBJ2-1; TRBD2 aligns across 13 bases. Germline-derived CDR1 and CDR2 are SGDLS and YYNGEE. This CDR3 contains 17 residues. Unmatched junction bases numbered 7, after V lost 4 bases and J lost 3 bases. The CDR3 DNA is TGTGCCAGCAGCCCAAGAGGACTAGCGGGAGACTACAATGAGCAGTTCTTC. Its translation is CASSPRGLAGDYNEQFF.

This clone occurred once. Other nucleotide sequences in the sample specify the same CDR3. The chain links TRBV4-1 to TRBJ1-2; no firm D call. V lost 1 base and J lost 2, with 8 bases in between. From germline, CDR1 is MGHRA and CDR2 YSYEKL. This CDR3 is 14 amino acids long. This CDR3 reads CASSQGLGNYGYTF. DNA of the CDR3: TGCGCCAGCAGCCAAGGGTTAGGAAACTATGGCTACACCTTC.

The chain couples TRBV13 to TRBJ1-6; D gene ambiguous. With 0 bases removed from V and 5 bases from J, the gap between germline ends came to 11 bases. Germline CDR1 is PRHDT and CDR2 is FYEKMQ (reference sequence). The CDR3 loop spans 16 amino acids. Here the CDR3 DNA reads TGTGCCAGCAGCTTAGGCCCCGCGGTGAATAATTCACCCCTCCACTTT. Translation gives CASSLGPAVNNSPLHF.

With respect to this clone: The CDR3 ends on some other residue instead of the conserved phenylalanine or tryptophan, so this is likely a read error. The DNA is left out, because the CDR3 cannot be placed on it with certainty; the CDR3 is given as TCRdb lists it. This chain links TRBV5-5 with TRBJ2-7; TRBD1 is the table's D call and was not checked against the DNA. Counting both end residues, the CDR3 totals 11 amino acids. Germline CDR1 reads SGHKS; CDR2 reads YYEKEE (reference sequence). CDR3 residues: CASSHGQATVL.

As concerns this clone: Additional DNA sequences in this sample encode the identical CDR3. The V gene is TRBV7-3, the J gene TRBJ2-1; 13 nucleotides line up with TRBD2. This CDR3 region has 15 residues. Trimming cost V 5 bases and J 4 bases; bases outside gene matches: 2. Germline-derived CDR1 and CDR2 are SGHTA and FQGTGA. This CDR3 reads CASSPTSGGYNEQFF. The CDR3 nucleotides read TGTGCCAGCAGCCCGACTAGCGGGGGGTACAATGAGCAGTTCTTC.

The genes are TRBV7-2 and TRBJ2-1; perhaps TRBD1 as D (7 bases). V was cut by 4 bases and J by 7 bases, with 14 bases left in between. The CDR3 contains 14 residues. CDR1 is SGHTA, CDR2 FQGNSA, per germline. CDR3 sequence (DNA): TGTGCCAGCAGCTCCGCAGGGGGGTGGAATGAGCAGTTCTTC. Amino acid sequence: CASSSAGGWNEQFF.

This chain's CDR3 is CASSLTGQLTSYEQYF. DNA for the CDR3: TGCGCCAGCAGCTTAACTGGACAGCTTACCTCCTACGAGCAGTACTTC. The chain combines TRBV5-1 with TRBJ2-7, with D tentatively TRBD1 (6 bases). V was cut by 2 bases and J by 0 bases, with 15 bases left in between. Germline V gives CDR1 SGHRS, CDR2 YFSETQ. This CDR3 contains 16 residues.

V gene TRBV30 combines with J gene TRBJ1-4, with D maybe TRBD1 (5 bases). The germline V gene has CDR1 GTSNPN and CDR2 SVGIG (reference sequence). CDR3 size: 14 residues. V lost 3 bases, J lost 12 bases, and 20 bases lay in between. CDR3 coding DNA: TGTGCCTGGAGCCGGGACCAGAGTGGTGTGGAACTGTTTTTT. Translating it yields CAWSRDQSGVELFF.

The chain is built from TRBV7-9 and TRBJ2-1; tentatively, D is TRBD1 (6 bases). Deletions cut 5 bases from V and 5 bases from J, with 16 bases between. Germline CDR1 reads SEHNR; CDR2 reads FQNEAQ (reference sequence). The CDR3 runs to 15 residues. CDR3 loop: CASSVGQKNNNEQFF. The CDR3 nucleotides read TGTGCCAGCAGCGTAGGACAGAAAAACAACAATGAGCAGTTCTTC.

This chain joins TRBV6-1 and TRBJ2-1, with D unclear. Germline V gives CDR1 MNHNS, CDR2 SASEGT. V was cut by 8 bases and J by 3 bases, with 14 bases left in between. The CDR3 loop spans 14 amino acids. This chain's CDR3 is CASCPAVIYNEQFF. The CDR3 nucleotides are TGTGCCAGCTGTCCGGCAGTTATCTACAATGAGCAGTTCTTC.

This CDR3 is CASSRLFGQGSYEQYF. DNA of the CDR3: TGTGCCAGCAGCCGGCTCTTTGGACAGGGGTCCTACGAGCAGTACTTC. The chain has TRBV7-8 and TRBJ2-7, with 9 positions matching TRBD1. The CDR3 runs to 16 residues. Trimming removed 5 bases from V and 1 base from J; junction bases left unmatched: 9. Germline loops: CDR1 SGHVS, CDR2 FQNEAQ. The full variable domain, rest sourced from reference TRBV7-8 and TRBJ2-7, is GAGVSQSPRYKVAKRGQDVALRCDPISGHVSLFWYQQALGQGPEFLTYFQNEAQLDKSGLPSDRFFAERPEGSVSTLKIQRTQQEDSAVYLCASSRLFGQGSYEQYFGPGTRLTVT.

The V and J genes are TRBV19 and TRBJ2-5, with D unresolved. CDR1 and CDR2 (germline): LNHDA, SQIVND (reference sequence). Trimming stripped 5 bases from V and 4 bases from J, with 11 bases between. The CDR3 covers 13 residues. The CDR3 DNA follows: TGTGCCAGTAGTCGTGTTCTGGGAGAGACCCAGTACTTC. The encoded protein is CASSRVLGETQYF.

This sequence joins TRBV5-1 and TRBJ1-5, with D possibly being TRBD1 (6 bases). The germline V gene has CDR1 SGHRS and CDR2 YFSETQ. The CDR3 contains 14 residues. V gave up 0 bases and J gave up 6 bases, with 10 bases separating them. The CDR3 coding sequence is TGCGCCAGCAGCTTGGCGGCAGGGGCTCAGCCCCAGCATTTT. It is translated as CASSLAAGAQPQHF. Together with reference TRBV5-1 and TRBJ1-5, the CDR3 gives the full variable domain: KAGVTQTPRYLIKTRGQQVTLSCSPISGHRSVSWYQQTPGQGLQFLFEYFSETQRNKGNFPGRFSGRQFSNSRSEMNVSTLELGDSALYLCASSLAAGAQPQHFGDGTRLSIL.

This rearrangement joins TRBV6-1 to TRBJ2-2; D not resolved. The V gene's germline CDR1 is MNHNS and CDR2 SASEGT. With 1 base removed from V and 0 bases from J, the gap between germline ends came to 15 bases. CDR3 length equals 18 residues. The CDR3 DNA is TGTGCCAGCAGTGAAGGGGGAAACCTTTACGCGAACACCGGGGAGCTGTTTTTT. It codes for CASSEGGNLYANTGELFF.

V and J are TRBV30 and TRBJ1-5, with D unresolved. The CDR3 totals 17 residues. Trimming pared 2 bases from V and 0 bases from J, leaving 17 bases between. CDR1 is GTSNPN, CDR2 SVGIG, per germline (reference sequence). CDR3 sequence (DNA): TGTGCCTGGAGTCCCTCCCCGGGTTCCTATAGCAATCAGCCCCAGCATTTT. It yields the protein CAWSPSPGSYSNQPQHF.

The chain carries TRBV29-1 and TRBJ2-1; 8 bases align to TRBD1. V lost 3 bases and J lost 6; bases outside the gene matches: 10. The CDR3 has 15 residues. Germline V gene sequence: CDR1 SQVTM, CDR2 ANQGSEA. The chain's CDR3 is CSVEAGQGNINEQFF. Written as DNA, the CDR3 is TGCAGCGTTGAGGCCGGACAGGGCAATATCAATGAGCAGTTCTTC.

For this clone: Other DNA sequences in the same sample also yield this CDR3. The gene calls are TRBV18 and TRBJ2-7, with 8 bases that match TRBD1. V lost 3 bases to trimming and J lost 1 base; unmatched junction nucleotides: 5. The CDR3 has 15 amino acids. Germline-derived CDR1 and CDR2 are KGHSH and LQKENI. CDR3 in DNA: TGTGCCAGCTCACCCGGACAGGGAGATTCCTACGAGCAGTACTTC. It translates to CASSPGQGDSYEQYF.

The count of this clone is one. The chain joins TRBV28 to TRBJ2-7, with 7 bases matching TRBD1. The CDR3 is made up of 16 amino acids. CDR1 and CDR2 (germline): MDHEN, SYDVKM. The V and J ends lost 4 bases and 3 bases, in that order; junction bases with no gene match: 12. The CDR3 DNA reads as TGTGCCAGCAGTTCCCCGGGACAGCGTTTAAACTACGAGCAGTACTTC. It specifies CASSSPGQRLNYEQYF.

The chain links TRBV19 to TRBJ1-2; maybe TRBD1 (5 bases). Trimming stripped 1 base from V and 5 bases from J, with 17 bases between. This CDR3 contains 16 residues. The germline CDR1 and CDR2 sequences are LNHDA and SQIVND (reference sequence). CDR3 region: CASSIVGRGNWYGYTF. As DNA, the CDR3 is TGTGCCAGTAGTATAGTAGGAAGGGGCAACTGGTATGGCTACACCTTC.

The chain joins TRBV27 to TRBJ1-1; no definite D call. The germline CDR1 and CDR2 sequences are MNHEY and SMNVEV (reference sequence). The CDR3 covers 13 residues. With 4 bases removed from V and 1 base from J, the gap between germline ends came to 7 bases. CDR3 residues: CASSSMGNTEAFF. CDR3 coding DNA: TGTGCCAGCAGTTCCATGGGGAACACTGAAGCTTTCTTT.

The genes are TRBV18 and TRBJ1-4; tentatively, D is TRBD1 (6 bases). Germline V CDR1 and CDR2: KGHSH, LQKENI. The CDR3 consists of 16 residues. V was pared by 5 bases and J by 2 bases, with 15 bases between. CDR3 coding DNA: TGTGCCAGCTCAGCTAACAGGGCGGCGACTAATGAAAAACTGTTTTTT. Translated: CASSANRAATNEKLFF.

The chain links TRBV7-3 to TRBJ1-2; 10 bases match TRBD1. Germline-derived CDR1 and CDR2 are SGHTA and FQGTGA. J gave up 4 bases and V 6 bases, and 8 bases lay outside the gene matches. This CDR3 has 15 residues. CDR3 loop: CASSGGTGASYGYTF. DNA for the CDR3: TGTGCCAGCAGTGGAGGGACAGGGGCTAGCTATGGCTACACCTTC.

The genes are TRBV2 and TRBJ2-3; D might be TRBD1 (6 bases). The CDR3 is 16 amino acids. Trimming left V 6 bases short and J 0 bases short, with 16 bases between. CDR1 and CDR2 (germline): SNHLY, FYNNEI. CDR3 loop: CASSRDNWPSTDTQYF. The DNA of the CDR3 is TGTGCCAGCAGCCGGGACAACTGGCCTAGCACAGATACGCAGTATTTT.

The J gene is TRBJ2-7, the V gene TRBV10-2; D is possibly TRBD1 or TRBD2 (6 bases each). V gave up 3 bases and J gave up 6 bases, with 21 bases separating them. CDR1 WSHSY and CDR2 SAAADI come from the germline V gene. CDR3 size: 16 residues. The CDR3: CASSDLGGTGVGEQYF. The CDR3 DNA reads as TGCGCCAGCAGTGATTTAGGGGGGACGGGGGTTGGCGAGCAGTACTTC.